The clone carrying this TCR beta chain showed up just a few times. Its antigen is undetermined. These data come from a study of vaccination and CD4 T cells after COVID-19. Turning to the study itself: Overlapping SARS-CoV-2, HCoV-NL63, HCoV-OC43 and HCoV-229E spike peptides stimulated the cells.

The Oncomine TCR Beta short-read assay was applied to DNA of cultured CD4+ T cells. From the PCR reads, TCRdb called clonotypes with MiXCR, one entry per CDR3 protein. The repertoire consists of about 10,000 distinct CDR3 sequences, with about 28% occurring once and the leading ten covering 14% to 15%. The V end was cut by 6 bases, the J end by 2 bases, with 22 bases between. The CDR3 has 17 residues. Germline V gives CDR1 MDHEN, CDR2 SYDVKM. Treatment: approximately nine-day PBMC culture with coronavirus spike peptide pools or control peptides (ViraFEST assay). Half the growth medium was swapped for new IL-2 medium on days 3 and 7.

The sequence was collected from a human donor who had recovered from COVID-19. The specimen comprised CD4+ T cells from blood, cultured in vitro, sampled after SARS-CoV-2 vaccination. This chain connects TRBV28 to TRBJ1-2, with D unresolved. CDR3 in DNA: TGTGCCAGCAGCAGTCTAAGGCGGGCCTCCGAAAACTATGGCTACACCTTC. It specifies CASSSLRRASENYGYTF.